This T cell receptor (beta chain) derives from a study of shared clonotypes between healthy human individuals. Study-wide findings and caveats: In a handful of donors, 4.5% to 5.5% of naive CD4 clonotypes appeared in common.

The J segment lost 3 bases and the V segment lost 4 bases, leaving 9 bases of the junction unmatched. The CDR3 consists of 16 residues. Per germline, CDR1 MDHEN and CDR2 SYDVKM. Comment on this clone: Its target is not known.

Assay runs were performed at deep level. The protocol was immunoSEQ multiplex PCR, while the TCRdb copy is restricted to in-frame clones and leaves out a portion. The table lists about 2.3 million clones, over 85% of them singletons. This TCR was sampled from a man aged 18 to 35 in good health. Some clones in this sample may be carry-over from other donors' samples. This chain links TRBV28 with TRBJ2-7; 10 bases are shared with TRBD1. Sequenced input: naive CD4+ T cells from PBMCs. The subset: CD45RA+ positively selected. CDR3 DNA sequence: TGTGCCAGCAGTTACCCACGGGACAGGGGTGGCTACGAGCAGTACTTC. Encoded protein: CASSYPRDRGGYEQYF.